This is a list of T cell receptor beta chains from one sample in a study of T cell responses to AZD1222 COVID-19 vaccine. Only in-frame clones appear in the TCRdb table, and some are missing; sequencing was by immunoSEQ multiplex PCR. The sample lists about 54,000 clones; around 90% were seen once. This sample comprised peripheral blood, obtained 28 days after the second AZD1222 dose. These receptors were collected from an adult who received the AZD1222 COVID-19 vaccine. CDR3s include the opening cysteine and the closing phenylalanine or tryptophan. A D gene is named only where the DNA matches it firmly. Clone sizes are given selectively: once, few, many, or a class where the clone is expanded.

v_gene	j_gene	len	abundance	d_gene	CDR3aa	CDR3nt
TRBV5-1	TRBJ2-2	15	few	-	CASTLERLHTGELFF	TGCGCCAGCACTTTAGAGCGGCTCCACACCGGGGAGCTGTTTTTT
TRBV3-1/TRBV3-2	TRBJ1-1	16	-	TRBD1	CASSQVWTGSRPEAFF	TGTGCCAGCAGCCAAGTTTGGACAGGGTCACGGCCTGAAGCTTTCTTT
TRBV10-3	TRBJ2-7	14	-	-	CAISEAPSSYEQYF	TGTGCCATCAGTGAGGCCCCTAGCAGCTACGAGCAGTACTTC
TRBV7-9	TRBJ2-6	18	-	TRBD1	CASSLAWTGNSGANVLTF	TGTGCCAGCAGCTTAGCCTGGACAGGTAACTCTGGGGCCAACGTCCTGACTTTC
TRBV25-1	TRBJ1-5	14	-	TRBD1	CASSGTGANQPQHF	TGTGCCAGCAGTGGGACAGGGGCGAATCAGCCCCAGCATTTT
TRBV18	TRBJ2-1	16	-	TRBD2	CASSPSGLASVMEQFF	TGTGCCAGCTCACCATCGGGACTAGCCTCGGTCATGGAGCAGTTCTTC
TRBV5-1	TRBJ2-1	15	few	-	CASSVAEGLHNEQFF	TGCGCCAGCAGCGTGGCGGAGGGCCTCCACAATGAGCAGTTCTTC
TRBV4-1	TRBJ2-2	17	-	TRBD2	CASSQDPAGVPFEELFF	TGCGCCAGCAGCCAAGACCCAGCGGGAGTACCGTTTGAGGAGCTGTTTTTT
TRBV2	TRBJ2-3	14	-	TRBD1	CASSAQGATDTQYF	TGTGCCAGCAGTGCTCAGGGGGCCACAGATACGCAGTATTTT
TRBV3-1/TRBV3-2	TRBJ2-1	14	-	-	CASRLGRGYNEQFF	TGTGCCAGCAGGCTCGGGAGAGGGTACAATGAGCAGTTCTTC
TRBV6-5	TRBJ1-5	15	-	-	CASSSEGYSNQPQHF	TGTGCCAGCAGTAGCGAGGGGTATAGCAATCAGCCCCAGCATTTT
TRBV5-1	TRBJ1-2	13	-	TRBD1	CASRTGSGYGYTF	TGCGCCAGCCGGACAGGCTCGGGGTATGGCTACACCTTC
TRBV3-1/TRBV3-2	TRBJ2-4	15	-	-	CASSHLDGHKNIQYF	TGTGCCAGCAGCCACCTTGACGGACACAAAAACATTCAGTACTTC
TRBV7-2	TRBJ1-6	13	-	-	CASSLVRGSPLHF	TGTGCCAGCAGCTTAGTTCGGGGGTCACCCCTCCACTTT
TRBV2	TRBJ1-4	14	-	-	CASSPRVTNEKLFF	TGTGCCAGCAGCCCCAGGGTAACTAATGAAAAACTGTTTTTT
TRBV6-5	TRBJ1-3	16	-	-	CASSYSGQGTRNTIYF	TGTGCCAGCAGTTACAGCGGGCAGGGAACAAGAAACACCATATATTTT
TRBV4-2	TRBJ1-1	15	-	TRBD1	CASSLQGQGDTEAFF	TGTGCCAGCAGCCTACAGGGACAGGGGGACACTGAAGCTTTCTTT
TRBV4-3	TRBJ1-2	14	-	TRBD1	CASSLGGTGSGYTF	TGCGCCAGCAGCCTAGGGGGGACAGGGAGCGGCTACACCTTC
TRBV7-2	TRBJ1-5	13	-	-	CASSFDSNQPQHF	TGTGCCAGCAGCTTCGACAGTAATCAGCCCCAGCATTTT
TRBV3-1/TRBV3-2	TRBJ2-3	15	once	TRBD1	CASSQGDSRTDTQYF	TGTGCCAGCAGCCAGGGGGACAGCCGGACAGATACGCAGTATTTT
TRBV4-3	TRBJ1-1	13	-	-	CASSQERERKAFF	TGCGCCAGCAGCCAAGAAAGGGAGAGAAAGGCTTTCTTT
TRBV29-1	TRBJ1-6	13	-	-	CSVSETGDSPLHF	TGCAGCGTTTCTGAAACTGGGGATTCACCCCTCCACTTT
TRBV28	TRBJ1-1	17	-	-	CASSFGSPSQGMPEAFF	TGTGCCAGCAGTTTCGGGTCCCCTTCACAGGGTATGCCTGAAGCTTTCTTT
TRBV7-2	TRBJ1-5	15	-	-	CASSLRPGSNQPQHF	TGTGCCAGCAGCTTGAGACCAGGGAGCAATCAGCCCCAGCATTTT
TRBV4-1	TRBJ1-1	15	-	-	CASSPIYGRHTEAFF	TGCGCCAGCAGCCCTATTTACGGGAGGCACACTGAAGCTTTCTTT
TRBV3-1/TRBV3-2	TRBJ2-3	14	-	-	CASSRGYSTDTQYF	TGTGCCAGCAGCCGAGGATACTCCACAGATACGCAGTATTTT
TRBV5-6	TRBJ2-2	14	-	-	CASSLAGFPGELFF	TGTGCCAGCAGCTTGGCAGGGTTCCCCGGGGAGCTGTTTTTT
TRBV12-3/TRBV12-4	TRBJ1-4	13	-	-	CASTPREGEKLFF	TGTGCCAGCACCCCGCGAGAGGGTGAAAAACTGTTTTTT
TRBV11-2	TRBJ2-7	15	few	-	CASSIQGPLGYEQYF	TGTGCCAGCAGCATCCAGGGGCCCTTGGGGTACGAGCAGTACTTC
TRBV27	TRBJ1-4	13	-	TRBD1	CASGDRFNEKLFF	TGTGCCAGCGGGGACAGGTTTAATGAAAAACTGTTTTTT
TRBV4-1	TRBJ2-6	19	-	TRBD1	CASSQALDRVGSGANVLTF	TGCGCCAGCAGCCAAGCCCTGGACAGGGTTGGCTCTGGGGCCAACGTCCTGACTTTC
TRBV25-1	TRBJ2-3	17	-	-	CASSEYFQGPSTDTQYF	TGTGCCAGCAGTGAATATTTCCAGGGACCAAGCACAGATACGCAGTATTTT
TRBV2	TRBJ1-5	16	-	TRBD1	CASSEVGGFGNQPQHF	TGTGCCAGCAGTGAGGTAGGGGGCTTTGGCAATCAGCCCCAGCATTTT
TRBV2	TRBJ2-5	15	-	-	CASSEGGAGTETQYF	TGTGCCAGCAGTGAAGGGGGGGCCGGGACGGAGACCCAGTACTTC
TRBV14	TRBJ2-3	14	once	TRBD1	CASSQDRGPDTQYF	TGTGCCAGCAGCCAGGACAGGGGGCCAGATACGCAGTATTTT
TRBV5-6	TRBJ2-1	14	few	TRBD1	CASSSQGAYNEQFF	TGTGCCAGCAGCTCCCAGGGGGCCTACAATGAGCAGTTCTTC
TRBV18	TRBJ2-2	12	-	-	CGCGANTGELFF	TGTGGCTGCGGGGCGAACACCGGGGAGCTGTTTTTT
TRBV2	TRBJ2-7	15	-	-	CASSLQTGSTYEQYF	TGTGCCAGCAGTCTCCAGACAGGATCCACCTACGAGCAGTACTTC
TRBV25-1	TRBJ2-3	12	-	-	CASSGAGDTQYF	TGTGCCAGCAGTGGGGCAGGAGATACGCAGTATTTT
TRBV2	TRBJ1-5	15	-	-	CASSEARGAGQPQHF	TGTGCCAGCAGTGAGGCGAGGGGGGCGGGTCAGCCCCAGCATTTT
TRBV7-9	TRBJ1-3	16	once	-	CASSLGAGRSGNTIYF	TGTGCCAGCAGCTTAGGAGCAGGCAGGTCTGGAAACACCATATATTTT
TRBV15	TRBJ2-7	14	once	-	CATSSRLNSYEQYF	TGTGCCACCAGCTCCCGACTTAACTCCTACGAGCAGTACTTC
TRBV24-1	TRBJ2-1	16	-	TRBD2	CATSDLSSGRALEQFF	TGTGCCACCAGTGATCTCTCTAGCGGGAGGGCCCTCGAGCAGTTCTTC
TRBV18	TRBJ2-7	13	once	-	CASSPPINREQYF	TGTGCCAGCTCACCGCCGATTAACCGGGAGCAGTACTTC
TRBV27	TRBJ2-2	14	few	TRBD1	CASRKTGGTGELFF	TGTGCCAGCAGGAAGACAGGGGGCACCGGGGAGCTGTTTTTT